The clone carrying this T cell receptor beta chain was seen a few times. Germline V gene sequence: CDR1 MGHDK, CDR2 SYGVNS. The CDR3 totals 14 residues. V dropped 4 bases and J dropped 6; count of bases not matched to a gene: 8. Constant-region reverse primers amplified full-length variable regions, followed by semi-nested Nested Universal Primer A PCR. MiXCR, run by TCRdb on the 5' RACE reads, gives a single entry per CDR3 protein. The table lists about 23,000 distinct CDR3 sequences, 30% of them singletons. Sequencing was done on a sample of tumor-infiltrating naive CD4+ T cells sorted from the breast tumor. The sample's subset: naive CD4+ T cells, CD4+CD45RA+CD25-. The chain is built from TRBV25-1 and TRBJ1-2, with TRBD1 matching 7 bases. The receptor comes from a female donor with breast cancer. Here the CDR3 reads CASSGRGWSDGYTF. The CDR3, as DNA: TGTGCCAGCAGTGGCAGGGGGTGGTCGGATGGCTACACCTTC.